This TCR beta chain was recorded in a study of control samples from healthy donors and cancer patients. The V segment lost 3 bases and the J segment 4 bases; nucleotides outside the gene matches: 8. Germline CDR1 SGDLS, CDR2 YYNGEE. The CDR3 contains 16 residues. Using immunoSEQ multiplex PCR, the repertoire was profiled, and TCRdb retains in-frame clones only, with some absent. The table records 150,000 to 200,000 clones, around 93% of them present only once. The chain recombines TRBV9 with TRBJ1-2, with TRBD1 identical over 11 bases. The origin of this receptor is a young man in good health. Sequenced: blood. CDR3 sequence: CASSEGQGDPSYGYTF. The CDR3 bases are TGTGCCAGCAGCGAGGGACAGGGGGATCCTAGCTATGGCTACACCTTC. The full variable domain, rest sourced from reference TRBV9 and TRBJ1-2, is DSGVTQTPKHLITATGQRVTLRCSPRSGDLSVYWYQQSLDQGLQFLIQYYNGEERAKGNILERFSAQQFPDLHSELNLSSLELGDSALYFCASSEGQGDPSYGYTFGSGTRLTVV.